This TCR beta chain was obtained from a study of vaccination effects on CD4 cells after COVID-19. As for the study in general: Post-vaccine specimens arrived a median 72 days past the second dose.

V shed 3 bases and J 3 bases; nucleotides not matched to a gene: 7. The CDR3 is made up of 17 amino acids. Germline CDR1 and CDR2: SGHRS and YFSETQ. Antigen-specific CD4+ T cells were expanded with viral peptide pools in the ViraFEST assay before sequencing. Culture proceeded for approximately 9 days, and CD4+ T cells were then isolated. Vaccine administered to participants consisted of two doses of either BNT162b2 or mRNA-1273. TCRdb's table, derived via immunoSEQ multiplex PCR, lists solely in-frame clones and lacks some. The sample includes approximately 30,000 clones, roughly 67% seen only once; the top ten take nearly 9%. Points on this clone: Its antigen remains unknown.

The clonotype was recovered from a human donor who received a COVID-19 vaccine. The J gene is TRBJ2-1, the V gene TRBV5-1; 12 bases are a match to TRBD2. Sequences were derived from CD4+ T cells from PBMCs cultured with SARS-CoV-2 spike peptides, sampled after COVID-19 vaccination. The CDR3 sequence: CASSSRTSGILYNEQFF. As DNA, the CDR3 is TGCGCCAGCAGCTCCCGGACTAGCGGGATTCTCTACAATGAGCAGTTCTTC.